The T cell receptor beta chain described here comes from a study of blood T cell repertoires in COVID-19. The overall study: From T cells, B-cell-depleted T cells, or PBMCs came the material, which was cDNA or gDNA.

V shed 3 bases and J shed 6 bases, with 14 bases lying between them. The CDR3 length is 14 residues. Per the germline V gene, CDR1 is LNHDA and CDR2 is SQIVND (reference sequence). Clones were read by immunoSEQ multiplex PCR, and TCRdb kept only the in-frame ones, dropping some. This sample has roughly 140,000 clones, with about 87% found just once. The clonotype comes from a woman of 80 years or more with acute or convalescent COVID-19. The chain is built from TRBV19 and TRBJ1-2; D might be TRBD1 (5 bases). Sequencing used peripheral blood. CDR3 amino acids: CASSIPRVQDGYTF. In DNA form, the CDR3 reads TGTGCCAGTAGTATCCCCAGGGTTCAGGATGGCTACACCTTC.